The entry that follows covers one TCR beta chain sequence. V dropped 3 bases and J dropped 4 bases, with 10 bases sitting between them. The CDR3 has 14 residues. From germline, CDR1 is MNHEY and CDR2 SMNVEV (reference sequence). This entry belongs to a study of blood T cell repertoires in COVID-19. Study as a whole: Both acute and convalescent COVID-19 samples were obtained from the United States, Italy and Spain.

The repertoire was sequenced with immunoSEQ multiplex PCR; TCRdb's copy has only in-frame clones and lacks some. In the table there are around 120,000 clones, 60% to 85% of which are singletons. Sequenced sample: peripheral blood. The rearrangement joins TRBV27 to TRBJ1-3; D unclear. This TCR was recovered from a man in his 70s with acute or convalescent COVID-19. The CDR3 DNA sequence: TGTGCCAGCAGTTTGGTGGGGAGCGGAAACACCATATATTTT. Amino acid sequence: CASSLVGSGNTIYF.